These 20 T cell receptor beta chains were all obtained from the same sample, sequenced in a study of blood T cell repertoires in COVID-19. Produced via immunoSEQ multiplex PCR; TCRdb's table is partial and in-frame only. The sample lists about 210,000 clones, 65% to 90% occurring once. Source material: peripheral blood. These receptors were collected from a man aged 45-65 years with active or convalescent COVID-19.

The chain combines TRBV18 with TRBJ2-1; D uncertain. From germline, CDR1 is KGHSH and CDR2 LQKENI. V was pared by 3 bases and J by 8 bases, with 14 bases between. The CDR3 totals 14 residues. CDR3 sequence: CASSPAAAEDEQFF. In DNA form, the CDR3 reads TGTGCCAGCTCACCGGCAGCCGCTGAGGATGAGCAGTTCTTC.

The rearrangement joins TRBV6-6 to TRBJ1-1; 7 bases are shared with TRBD1. The V gene end was trimmed by 5 bases and the J gene end by 1 base; junction bases not matched to a gene: 4. CDR3 length equals 14 residues. Germline-derived CDR1 and CDR2 are MNHNY and SVGAGI (reference sequence). The CDR3 here is CASSPRTGNTEAFF. CDR3 bases: TGTGCCAGCAGTCCGAGGACAGGGAACACTGAAGCTTTCTTT.

The CDR3 sequence: CASSLTNLGRYNEQFF. The CDR3 coding sequence is TGTGCCAGCAGCTTGACCAATCTAGGCCGGTACAATGAGCAGTTCTTC. The gene calls are TRBV5-4 and TRBJ2-1, with D unresolved. CDR3 length: 16 residues. V gave up 1 base and J gave up 4 bases, with 15 bases separating them. CDR1 SGHNT and CDR2 YYREEE come from the germline V gene (reference sequence).

The chain carries TRBV10-3 and TRBJ2-3; TRBD1 matches at 7 bases. CDR3 length: 15 amino acids. Germline CDR1 is ENHRY and CDR2 is SYGVKD. Trimming cost V 0 bases and J 3 bases; bases outside gene matches: 3. The CDR3 region is CAISESAGGTDTQYF. The CDR3 DNA follows: TGTGCCATCAGTGAGTCCGCAGGGGGAACAGATACGCAGTATTTT.

This clone appeared a single time. This chain uses TRBV5-6 with TRBJ2-7, with a tentative D call TRBD1 (5 bases). Germline CDR1 SGHDT, CDR2 YYEEEE. The CDR3 sequence is 16 residues long. Deletions cut 0 bases from V and 0 bases from J, with 13 bases between. DNA for the CDR3: TGTGCCAGCAGCTTGGCGACAGCGCCGAGCTCCTACGAGCAGTACTTC. This encodes CASSLATAPSSYEQYF.

This clone has more than one count but fewer than ten. The chain joins TRBV19 to TRBJ2-2; 7 nucleotides line up with TRBD1. The CDR3 is made up of 17 amino acids. V lost 7 bases and J lost 2; bases outside the gene matches: 13. Germline assignment: CDR1 LNHDA and CDR2 SQIVND (reference sequence). CDR3 coding DNA: TGTGCCAGTAACCTACCACCCAGGGACAGAAACACCGGGGAGCTGTTTTTT. Protein sequence: CASNLPPRDRNTGELFF.

The chain carries TRBV7-8 and TRBJ2-5, with TRBD2 identical over 8 bases. V lost 10 bases and J lost 3; bases outside the gene matches: 10. This CDR3 has 14 amino acids. The germline CDR1 and CDR2 sequences are SGHVS and FQNEAQ. Written as DNA, the CDR3 is TGTGCCACCAAGCGGGAGTGGGTGGAAGAGACCCAGTACTTC. This gives the protein CATKREWVEETQYF.

CDR3 bases: TGTGCCAGCAGCTTAGGTTCTGAAGCTGAGCAGTTCTTC. Translated, it gives CASSLGSEAEQFF. The rearrangement uses TRBV11-2 and TRBJ2-1; D is ambiguous. CDR3 size: 13 residues. The germline V gene encodes CDR1 SGHAT and CDR2 FQNNGV. With 1 base removed from V and 9 bases from J, the gap between germline ends came to 10 bases.

This clone occurred a few times. The chain is built from TRBV2 and TRBJ1-1, with TRBD1 as a possible D gene (5 bases). V shed 4 bases and J shed 1 base, with 10 bases lying between them. The germline V gene has CDR1 SNHLY and CDR2 FYNNEI. This CDR3 is built from 14 residues. The CDR3 DNA sequence: TGTGCCAGCAGTGTCCAAACAGGGAACACTGAAGCTTTCTTT. Its translation is CASSVQTGNTEAFF.

The chain employs TRBV6-6 and TRBJ1-5, with 7 positions matching TRBD1. From germline, CDR1 is MNHNY and CDR2 SVGAGI (reference sequence). CDR3 length: 15 amino acids. With V trimmed by 4 bases and J by 3 bases, 6 bases remained unmatched. CDR3 loop: CASSLWGQPNQPQHF. DNA for the CDR3: TGTGCCAGCAGTTTATGGGGACAGCCCAATCAGCCCCAGCATTTT.

V and J are TRBV2 and TRBJ2-1; 10 nucleotides line up with TRBD2. Germline CDR1 and CDR2: SNHLY and FYNNEI. This CDR3 contains 14 residues. V trimming: 6 bases; J trimming: 5 bases; junction bases outside the gene matches: 4. CDR3 bases: TGTGCCAGCAGCGGGACTAGCGCAAACAATGAGCAGTTCTTC. Protein sequence: CASSGTSANNEQFF.

The rearrangement links TRBV28 to TRBJ1-2, with 10 bases aligning to TRBD1. Trimming cost V 6 bases and J 5 bases; bases outside gene matches: 3. Germline loops: CDR1 MDHEN, CDR2 SYDVKM. CDR3 size: 13 residues. The chain's CDR3 is CASSKGQGYGYTF. The CDR3 DNA reads TGTGCCAGCAGCAAGGGACAGGGGTATGGCTACACCTTC.

V is TRBV27 and J is TRBJ2-3, with 11 bases fitting TRBD1. The germline CDR1 and CDR2 sequences are MNHEY and SMNVEV (reference sequence). This CDR3 is 16 amino acids long. V lost 5 bases and J lost 3; bases outside the gene matches: 7. CDR3 amino acids: CASSHRDRGWTDTQYF. The CDR3 nucleotides read TGTGCCAGCAGTCACCGGGACAGGGGGTGGACAGATACGCAGTATTTT.

Only a few counts were recorded for this clone. V and J are TRBV11-3 and TRBJ1-4; no clear D gene. V dropped 1 base and J dropped 7 bases, with 7 bases sitting between them. There are 13 residues in the CDR3. The germline V gene encodes CDR1 SGHNT and CDR2 YENEEA. This chain's CDR3 is CASSLVPGEKLFF. As DNA, the CDR3 is TGTGCCAGCAGCTTAGTGCCGGGTGAAAAACTGTTTTTT.

V and J are TRBV7-3 and TRBJ2-1, with a tentative D call TRBD2 (6 bases). Trimming removed 2 bases from V and 9 bases from J, with 11 bases in between. Germline CDR1 and CDR2: SGHTA and FQGTGA. CDR3 size: 13 residues. CDR3 sequence (DNA): TGTGCCAGCAGCTTATTCTTCGGGGGTGAGCAGTTCTTC. Translating gives CASSLFFGGEQFF.

This rearrangement joins TRBV6-5 to TRBJ2-3, with D unclear. V shed 2 bases and J shed 4 bases, with 10 bases lying between them. CDR3 size: 14 residues. CDR1 and CDR2 (germline): MNHEY, SVGAGI. CDR3 region: CASSYRTPADTQYF. The CDR3 DNA reads TGTGCCAGCAGTTACCGAACTCCCGCAGATACGCAGTATTTT.

This clone was found once. The rearrangement joins TRBV20-1 to TRBJ1-5; D possibly corresponds to TRBD1 (6 bases). The CDR3 has 12 amino acids. Germline V gene data show CDR1 as DFQATT and CDR2 as SNEGSKA (reference sequence). V was clipped by 3 bases and J by 6 bases, with 9 bases between them. CDR3: CSASKGGQPQHF. In DNA form, the CDR3 reads TGCAGTGCTAGTAAAGGGGGTCAGCCCCAGCATTTT.

This sequence joins TRBV7-6 and TRBJ2-1; tentatively, D is TRBD2 (7 bases). Deletions cut 2 bases from V and 7 bases from J, with 15 bases between. This CDR3 contains 15 residues. The germline V gene has CDR1 SGHVS and CDR2 FNYEAQ. CDR3 DNA sequence: TGTGCCAGCAGCTTATCGAGGGGGGGCAAAAATGAGCAGTTCTTC. Amino acids: CASSLSRGGKNEQFF.

This chain joins TRBV10-2 and TRBJ2-7; a weak D match, TRBD1 (5 bases). The V end was cut by 1 base, the J end by 2 bases, with 12 bases between. This CDR3 contains 15 residues. Germline CDR1 WSHSY, CDR2 SAAADI. CDR3 bases: TGCGCCAGCAGTGAGTACCTACAGGTAGCCTACGAGCAGTACGTC. Translation: CASSEYLQVAYEQYV.

To note about this clone: This same CDR3 is encoded by further DNA sequences in the sample. The V call is TRBV9, the J call TRBJ1-1; weak D call: TRBD1 (5 bases). V dropped 0 bases and J dropped 1 base, with 7 bases sitting between them. The CDR3 loop spans 14 amino acids. From germline, CDR1 is SGDLS and CDR2 YYNGEE. The CDR3 region is CASSVGQGNTEAFF. DNA for the CDR3: TGTGCCAGCAGCGTAGGGCAGGGGAACACTGAAGCTTTCTTT.